Sequencing of this T cell receptor (beta chain) was carried out in a study of T cell responses to AZD1222 COVID-19 vaccine. The study, taken as a whole, reports: Recipients of AZD1222 seropositive at baseline numbered only 6 or 7. Clonal diversity was possibly underestimated, and white British individuals and females predominated among donors. Spike-wide vaccine-associated CD4 TCRs dominated at 160-218 and 743-854.

Germline CDR1 SGHRS, CDR2 YFSETQ. Losses at the gene ends were 3 bases for V and 1 base for J; bases not matched to a gene: 1. This CDR3 is built from 14 residues. Method: immunoSEQ multiplex PCR; TCRdb's copy keeps in-frame clones and lacks some. The sample lists approximately 150,000 clones, 75% to 90% seen once, with more than 3.5% in the top ten. Turning to this clone: Its antigen is still unknown.

The chain couples TRBV5-1 to TRBJ2-1; 7 bases are shared with TRBD1. The material sequenced was peripheral blood, taken 28 days after the second dose of the MenACWY control vaccine. The TCR sequence derives from an adult who received the MenACWY meningococcal vaccine as a control. CDR3 region: CASSSGQSYNEQFF. CDR3 sequence (DNA): TGCGCCAGCAGCTCGGGACAGTCCTACAATGAGCAGTTCTTC.